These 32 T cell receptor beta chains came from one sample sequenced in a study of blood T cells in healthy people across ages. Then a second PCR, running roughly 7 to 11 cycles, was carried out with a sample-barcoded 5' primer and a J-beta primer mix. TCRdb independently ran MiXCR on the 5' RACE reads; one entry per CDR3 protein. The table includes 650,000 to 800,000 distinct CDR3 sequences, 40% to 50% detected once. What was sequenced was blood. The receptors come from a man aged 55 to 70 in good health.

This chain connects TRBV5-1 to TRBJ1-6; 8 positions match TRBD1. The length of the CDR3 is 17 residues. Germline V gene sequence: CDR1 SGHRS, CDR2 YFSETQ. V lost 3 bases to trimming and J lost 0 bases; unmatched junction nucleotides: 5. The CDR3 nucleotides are TGCGCCAGCAGCTCGCGGACAGGGAGCTCCTATAATTCACCCCTCCACTTT. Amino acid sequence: CASSSRTGSSYNSPLHF.

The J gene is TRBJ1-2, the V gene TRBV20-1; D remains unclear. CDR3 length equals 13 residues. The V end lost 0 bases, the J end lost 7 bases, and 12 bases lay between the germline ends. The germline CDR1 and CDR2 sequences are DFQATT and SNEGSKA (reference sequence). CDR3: CSARDFGEAGYTF. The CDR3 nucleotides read TGCAGTGCTAGAGATTTTGGGGAGGCTGGCTACACCTTC.

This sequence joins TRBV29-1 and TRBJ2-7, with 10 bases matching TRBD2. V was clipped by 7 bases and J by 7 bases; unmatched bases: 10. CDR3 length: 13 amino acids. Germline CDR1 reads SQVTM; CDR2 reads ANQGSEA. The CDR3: CSETSGAGNEQYF. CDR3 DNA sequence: TGCAGCGAAACTAGCGGGGCGGGCAATGAGCAGTACTTC.

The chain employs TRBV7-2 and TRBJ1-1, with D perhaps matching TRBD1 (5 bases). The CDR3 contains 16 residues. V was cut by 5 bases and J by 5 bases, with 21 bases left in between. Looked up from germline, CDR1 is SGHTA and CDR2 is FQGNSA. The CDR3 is CASSLSGTYASTEAFF. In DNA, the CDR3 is TGTGCCAGCAGCCTTTCCGGGACGTATGCGTCGACTGAAGCTTTCTTT.

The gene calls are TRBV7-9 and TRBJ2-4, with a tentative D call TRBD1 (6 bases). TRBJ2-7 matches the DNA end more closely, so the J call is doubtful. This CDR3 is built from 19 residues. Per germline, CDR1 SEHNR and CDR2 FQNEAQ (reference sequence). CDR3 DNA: TGTGCCAGCAGCCGCGGAACAGGGATACGAATGAGACCCGACTACGAGCAGTACTTC. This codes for CASSRGTGIRMRPDYEQYF.

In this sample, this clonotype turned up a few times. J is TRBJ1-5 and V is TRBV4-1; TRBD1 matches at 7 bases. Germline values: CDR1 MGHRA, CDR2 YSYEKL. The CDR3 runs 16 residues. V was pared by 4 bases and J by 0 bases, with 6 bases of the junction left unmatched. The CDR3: CASSPPDRDSNQPQHF. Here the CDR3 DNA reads TGCGCCAGCAGCCCCCCCGACAGGGATAGCAATCAGCCCCAGCATTTT.

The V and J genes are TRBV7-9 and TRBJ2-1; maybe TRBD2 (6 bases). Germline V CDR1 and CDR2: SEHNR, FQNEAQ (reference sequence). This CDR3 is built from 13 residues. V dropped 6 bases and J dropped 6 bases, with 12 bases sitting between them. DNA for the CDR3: TGTGCCAGCAGGTCCGCCGGGGGCAATGAGCAGTTCTTC. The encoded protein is CASRSAGGNEQFF.

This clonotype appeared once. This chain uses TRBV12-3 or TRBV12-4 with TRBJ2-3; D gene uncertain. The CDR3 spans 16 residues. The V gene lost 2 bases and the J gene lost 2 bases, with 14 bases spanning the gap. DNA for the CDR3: TGTGCCAGCAGTTTAATTCGACTCCAAAACACAGATACGCAGTATTTT. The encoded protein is CASSLIRLQNTDTQYF.

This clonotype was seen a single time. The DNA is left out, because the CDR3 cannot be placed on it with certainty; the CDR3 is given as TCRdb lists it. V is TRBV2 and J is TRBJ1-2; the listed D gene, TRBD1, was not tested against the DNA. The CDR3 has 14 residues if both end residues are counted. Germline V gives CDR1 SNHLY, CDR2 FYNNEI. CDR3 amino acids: CASTDRVRNYGCTF.

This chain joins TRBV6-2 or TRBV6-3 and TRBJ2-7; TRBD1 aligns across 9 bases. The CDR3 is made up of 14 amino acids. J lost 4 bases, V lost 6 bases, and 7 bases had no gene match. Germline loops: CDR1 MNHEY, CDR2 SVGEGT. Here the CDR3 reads CASRSGQGTYEQYF. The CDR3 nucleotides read TGTGCCAGCAGGTCGGGACAGGGAACTTACGAGCAGTACTTC.

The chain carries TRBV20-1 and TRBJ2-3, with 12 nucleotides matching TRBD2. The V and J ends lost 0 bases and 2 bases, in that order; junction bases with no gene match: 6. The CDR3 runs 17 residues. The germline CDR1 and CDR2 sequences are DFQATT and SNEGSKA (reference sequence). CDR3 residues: CSARDWGLAGHTDTQYF. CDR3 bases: TGCAGTGCTAGAGATTGGGGACTAGCGGGCCACACAGATACGCAGTATTTT.

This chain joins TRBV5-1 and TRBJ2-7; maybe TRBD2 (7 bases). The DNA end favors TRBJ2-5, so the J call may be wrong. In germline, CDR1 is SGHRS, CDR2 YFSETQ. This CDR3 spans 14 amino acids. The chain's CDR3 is CASSSGGAEETQYF. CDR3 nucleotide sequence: TGCGCCAGCAGCTCTGGGGGGGCGGAAGAGACCCAGTACTTC.

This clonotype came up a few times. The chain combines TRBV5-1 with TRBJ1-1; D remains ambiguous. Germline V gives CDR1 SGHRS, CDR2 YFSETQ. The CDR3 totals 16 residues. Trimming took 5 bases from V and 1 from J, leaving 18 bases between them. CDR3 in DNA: TGCGCCAGCAGTTTTAATCGGGTTTTCGGGAACACTGAAGCTTTCTTT. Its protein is CASSFNRVFGNTEAFF.

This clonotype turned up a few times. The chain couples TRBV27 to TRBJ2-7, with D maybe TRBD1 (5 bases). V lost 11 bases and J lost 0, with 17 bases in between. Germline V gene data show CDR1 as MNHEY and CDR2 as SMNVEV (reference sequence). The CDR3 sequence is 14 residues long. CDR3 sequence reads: CAVKPQGNSYEQYF. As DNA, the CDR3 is TGTGCCGTAAAGCCGCAGGGCAACTCCTACGAGCAGTACTTC.

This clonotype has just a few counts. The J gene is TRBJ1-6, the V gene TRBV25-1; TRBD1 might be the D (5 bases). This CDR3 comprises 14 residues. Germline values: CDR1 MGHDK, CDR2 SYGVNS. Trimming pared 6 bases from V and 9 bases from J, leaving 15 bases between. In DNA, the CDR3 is TGTGCCAGCAGGACCCAGGGTCCGGTTTCACCCCTCCACTTT. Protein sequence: CASRTQGPVSPLHF.

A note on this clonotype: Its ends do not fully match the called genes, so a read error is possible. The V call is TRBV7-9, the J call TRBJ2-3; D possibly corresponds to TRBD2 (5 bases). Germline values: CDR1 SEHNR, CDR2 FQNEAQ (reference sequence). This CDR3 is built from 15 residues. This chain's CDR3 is CASSLALSSTETQYF. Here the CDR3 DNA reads TGTGCCAGCAGCTTAGCGCTGTCTAGCACAGAGACGCAGTATTTT.

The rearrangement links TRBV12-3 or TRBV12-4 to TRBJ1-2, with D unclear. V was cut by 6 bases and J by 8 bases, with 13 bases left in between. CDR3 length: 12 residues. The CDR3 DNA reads TGTGCCAGCAGGGCTAGCGGGGAAGGCTACACCTTC. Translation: CASRASGEGYTF.

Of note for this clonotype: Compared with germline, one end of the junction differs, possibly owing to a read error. The CDR3 sequence: CASSSSAPGCTF. DNA of the CDR3: TGTGCCAGCAGCTCCTCGGCCCCTGGCTGCACCTTC. This chain connects TRBV12-3 or TRBV12-4 to TRBJ1-2; D gene ambiguous. CDR3 length: 12 residues.

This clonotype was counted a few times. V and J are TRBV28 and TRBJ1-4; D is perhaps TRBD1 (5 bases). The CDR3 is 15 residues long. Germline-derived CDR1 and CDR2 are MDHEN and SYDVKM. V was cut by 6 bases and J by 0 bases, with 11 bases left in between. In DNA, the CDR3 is TGTGCCAGCAGATCTCGAGGGGCAACTAATGAAAAACTGTTTTTT. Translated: CASRSRGATNEKLFF.

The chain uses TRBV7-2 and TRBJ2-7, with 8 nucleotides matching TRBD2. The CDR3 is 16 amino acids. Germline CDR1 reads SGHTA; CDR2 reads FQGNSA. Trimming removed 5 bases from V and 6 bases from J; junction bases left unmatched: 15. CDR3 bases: TGTGCCAGCAGCGACTTAGCGGGACTAGTCGGGGCCGAGCAGTACTTC. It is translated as CASSDLAGLVGAEQYF.

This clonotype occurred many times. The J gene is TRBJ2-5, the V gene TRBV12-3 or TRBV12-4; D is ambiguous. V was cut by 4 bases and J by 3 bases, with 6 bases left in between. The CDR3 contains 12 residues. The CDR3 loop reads CASSSSEETQYF. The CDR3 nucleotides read TGTGCCAGCAGTTCCAGCGAAGAGACCCAGTACTTC.

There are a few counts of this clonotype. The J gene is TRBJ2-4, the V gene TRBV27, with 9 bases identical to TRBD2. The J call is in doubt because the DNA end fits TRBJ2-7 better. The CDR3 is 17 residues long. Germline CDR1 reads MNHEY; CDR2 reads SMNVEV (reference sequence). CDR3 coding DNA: TGTGCCAGCAGTTTATGGCCTAGCGGGGTCAAACAGAACGAGCAGTACTTC. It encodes CASSLWPSGVKQNEQYF.

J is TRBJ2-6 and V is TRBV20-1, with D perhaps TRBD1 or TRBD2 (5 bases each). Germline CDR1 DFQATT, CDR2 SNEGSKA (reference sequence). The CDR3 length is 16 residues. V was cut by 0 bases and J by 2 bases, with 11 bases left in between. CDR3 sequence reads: CSARDRTGPGANVLTF. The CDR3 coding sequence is TGCAGTGCTAGAGATAGGACGGGGCCTGGGGCCAACGTCCTGACTTTC.

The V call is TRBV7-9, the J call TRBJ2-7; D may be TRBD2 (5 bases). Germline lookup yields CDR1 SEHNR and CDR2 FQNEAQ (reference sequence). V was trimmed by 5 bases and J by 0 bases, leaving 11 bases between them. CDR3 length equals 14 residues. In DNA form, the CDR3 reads TGTGCCAGCAGCGCCTCGGGGTCCTCCTACGAGCAGTACTTC. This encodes CASSASGSSYEQYF.

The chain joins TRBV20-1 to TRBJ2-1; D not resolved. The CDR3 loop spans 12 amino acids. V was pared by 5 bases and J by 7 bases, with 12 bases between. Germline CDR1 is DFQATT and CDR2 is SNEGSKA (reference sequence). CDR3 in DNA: TGCAGTGCTTGGGCCCACCATAATGAGCAGTTCTTC. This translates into CSAWAHHNEQFF.

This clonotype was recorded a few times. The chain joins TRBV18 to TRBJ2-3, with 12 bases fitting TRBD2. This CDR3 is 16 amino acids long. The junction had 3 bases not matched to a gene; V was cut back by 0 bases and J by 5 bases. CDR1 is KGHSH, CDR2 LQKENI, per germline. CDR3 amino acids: CASSPPGLAGLDTQYF. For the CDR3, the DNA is TGTGCCAGCTCACCACCCGGACTAGCGGGATTAGATACGCAGTATTTT.

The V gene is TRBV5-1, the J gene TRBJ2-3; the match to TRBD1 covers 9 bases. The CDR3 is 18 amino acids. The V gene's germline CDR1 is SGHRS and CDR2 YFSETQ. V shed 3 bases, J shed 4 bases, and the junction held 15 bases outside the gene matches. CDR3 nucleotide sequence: TGCGCCAGCAGCTCGACCGGGACAGGGAAAGGTTTGGCAGATACGCAGTATTTT. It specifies CASSSTGTGKGLADTQYF.

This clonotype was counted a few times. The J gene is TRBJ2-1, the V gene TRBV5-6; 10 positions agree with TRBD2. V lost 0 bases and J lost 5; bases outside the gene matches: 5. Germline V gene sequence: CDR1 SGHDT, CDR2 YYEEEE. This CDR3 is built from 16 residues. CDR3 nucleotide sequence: TGTGCCAGCAGCTTGGAATGGCTAGCGGGGGACAATGAGCAGTTCTTC. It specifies CASSLEWLAGDNEQFF.

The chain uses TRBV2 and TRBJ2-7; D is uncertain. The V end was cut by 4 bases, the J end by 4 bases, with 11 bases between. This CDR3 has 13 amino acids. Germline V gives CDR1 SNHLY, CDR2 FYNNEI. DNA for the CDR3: TGTGCCAGCAGTGTCAGGATGGGTTACGAGCAGTACTTC. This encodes CASSVRMGYEQYF.

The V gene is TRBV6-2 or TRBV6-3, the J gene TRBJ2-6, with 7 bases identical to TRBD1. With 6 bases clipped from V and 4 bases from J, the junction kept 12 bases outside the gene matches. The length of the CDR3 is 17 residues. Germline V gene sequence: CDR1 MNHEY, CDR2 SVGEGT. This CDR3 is CASRMLLTGAGANVLTF. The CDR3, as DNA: TGTGCCAGCAGAATGTTATTAACAGGGGCAGGGGCCAACGTCCTGACTTTC.

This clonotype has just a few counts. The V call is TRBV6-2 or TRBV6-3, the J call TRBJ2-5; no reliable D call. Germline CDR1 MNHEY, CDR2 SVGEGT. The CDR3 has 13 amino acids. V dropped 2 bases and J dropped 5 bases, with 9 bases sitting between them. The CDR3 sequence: CASSYVLGETQYF. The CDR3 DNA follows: TGTGCCAGCAGTTACGTGCTGGGGGAGACCCAGTACTTC.

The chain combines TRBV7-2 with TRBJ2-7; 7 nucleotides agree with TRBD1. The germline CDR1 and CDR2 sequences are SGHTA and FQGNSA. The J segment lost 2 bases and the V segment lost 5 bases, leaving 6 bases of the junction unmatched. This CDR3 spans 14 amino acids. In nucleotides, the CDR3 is TGTGCCAGCAGCACAGTTACAGGGGCCTACGAGCAGTACTTC. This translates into CASSTVTGAYEQYF.